What follows describes a single T cell receptor (beta chain). What it recognizes is unknown. This sample is part of a study of T cell responses to AZD1222 COVID-19 vaccine. General study points: The donor cohort was predominantly white British with a female majority, and clonal diversity may have been underestimated. Every sample of the repertoires postdated the peak T cell response. CD4 TCRs covered the whole spike, strongest at regions 160-218 and 743-854.

The CDR3 totals 17 residues. CDR1 and CDR2 (germline): MGHRA, YSYEKL. Trimming took 3 bases from V and 8 from J, leaving 25 bases between them. Only in-frame clones appear in the TCRdb table, and some are missing; sequencing was by immunoSEQ multiplex PCR. The sample has about 140,000 clones; about 90% are singletons. The chain links TRBV4-1 to TRBJ1-2, with a tentative D call TRBD1 (5 bases). The origin of this receptor is an adult in good health. The sample was peripheral blood, taken on day 0 of AZD1222 vaccination. This CDR3 reads CASSHGRLMGDGGGYTF. The CDR3 coding sequence is TGCGCCAGCAGCCACGGTCGGCTTATGGGGGACGGGGGAGGCTACACCTTC.